The subject of this entry is one T cell receptor beta chain. What it binds is unknown. From the RT-PCR reads, TCRdb called clonotypes with MiXCR, one entry per CDR3 protein. Here the sample spans 250,000 to 350,000 distinct CDR3 sequences, 20% to 25% being singletons. Trimming removed 5 bases from V and 0 bases from J; junction bases left unmatched: 6. This CDR3 is 15 amino acids long. Germline-derived CDR1 and CDR2 are SGHVS and FNYEAQ. This sample is part of a study of response to subunit inactivated influenza vaccine. General study results and limits: Each seasonal influenza vaccination recruits few new T cells, the authors suggested.

This TCR was sampled from a man aged 45 to 75 who received an inactivated influenza vaccine. Material: PBMCs from blood, obtained 21 months after vaccination. The chain has TRBV7-6 and TRBJ1-1; 7 bases are shared with TRBD1. DNA for the CDR3: TGTGCCAGCAGCGCCACACAGGGGATGAACACTGAAGCTTTCTTT. It specifies CASSATQGMNTEAFF.